This passage covers 6 T cell receptor beta chains from one sample sequenced in a study of early T cells in non-severe SARS-CoV-2 infection. TCRdb ran MiXCR on the 5' RACE reads and lists one entry per CDR3 protein. The repertoire holds some 26,000 distinct CDR3 sequences, with 4% to 5.5% as singletons. Sequenced sample: whole blood. All receptors derive from an adult who was a healthcare worker with PCR-confirmed SARS-CoV-2 infection or an uninfected control (not recorded which).

This clonotype was seen many times. This sequence joins TRBV6-5 and TRBJ2-7, with TRBD2 as a possible D gene (6 bases). Germline assignment: CDR1 MNHEY and CDR2 SVGAGI. The V end lost 6 bases, the J end lost 4 bases, and 19 bases lay between the germline ends. The CDR3 covers 15 residues. The CDR3 region has the DNA TGTGCCAGCAGCCGCGGGACCGCGGTAGGGTACGAGCAGTACTTC. Amino acid sequence: CASSRGTAVGYEQYF.

This clonotype was counted ten times or more. The V gene is TRBV9, the J gene TRBJ1-2; D may be TRBD1 (6 bases). The germline V and J ends were trimmed by 7 bases and 5 bases, with 9 bases remaining between them. CDR1 and CDR2 (germline): SGDLS, YYNGEE. The CDR3 has 11 residues. The chain's CDR3 is CASRGGYGYTF. As DNA, the CDR3 is TGTGCCAGCCGAGGGGGATATGGCTACACCTTC.

This clonotype was seen repeatedly, ten times or more. The chain joins TRBV12-3 or TRBV12-4 to TRBJ2-5; no clear D gene. The V end was cut by 6 bases, the J end by 1 base, with 12 bases between. The CDR3 length is 14 residues. DNA for the CDR3: TGTGCCAGCAGCACCTCGGCCCTCCAAGAGACCCAGTACTTC. It translates to CASSTSALQETQYF.

This clonotype appeared many times. The J gene is TRBJ2-3, the V gene TRBV13, with D perhaps TRBD1 (5 bases). Between the trimmed V and J ends, which lost 6 bases and 4 bases, there was a span of 14 bases. The CDR3 runs 14 residues. Germline CDR1 reads PRHDT; CDR2 reads FYEKMQ (reference sequence). The CDR3 region has the DNA TGTGCCAGCAGTGTGGGGCGCATTTCAGATACGCAGTATTTT. Translated, it gives CASSVGRISDTQYF.

This chain joins TRBV7-3 and TRBJ1-3; D might be TRBD1 (5 bases). Germline V lookup: CDR1 SGHTA, CDR2 FQGTGA. The CDR3 has 16 amino acids. The V end lost 5 bases, the J end lost 0 bases, and 14 bases lay between the germline ends. The CDR3 loop reads CASSLDRSSSGNTIYF. CDR3 nucleotides: TGTGCCAGCAGCCTTGACAGAAGTTCCTCTGGAAACACCATATATTTT.

The chain has TRBV9 and TRBJ2-1; D remains unclear. The CDR3 contains 16 residues. With 3 bases removed from V and 0 bases from J, the gap between germline ends came to 13 bases. Germline V lookup: CDR1 SGDLS, CDR2 YYNGEE. The CDR3 region has the DNA TGTGCCAGCAGCGAGGGAACTAAGAGCTCCTACAATGAGCAGTTCTTC. Its protein is CASSEGTKSSYNEQFF.